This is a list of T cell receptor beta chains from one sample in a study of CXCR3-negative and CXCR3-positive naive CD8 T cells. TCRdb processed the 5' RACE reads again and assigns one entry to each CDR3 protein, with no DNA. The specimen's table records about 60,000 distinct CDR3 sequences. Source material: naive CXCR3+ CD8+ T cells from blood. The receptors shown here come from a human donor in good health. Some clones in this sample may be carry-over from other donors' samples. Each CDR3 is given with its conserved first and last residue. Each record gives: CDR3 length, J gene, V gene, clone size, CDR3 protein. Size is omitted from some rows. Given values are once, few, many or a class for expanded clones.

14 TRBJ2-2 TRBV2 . CASSDGSATGELFF
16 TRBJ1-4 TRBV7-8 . CASSLPKRATNEKLFF
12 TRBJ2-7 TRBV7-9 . CASSSQGYEQYF
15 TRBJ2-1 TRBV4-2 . CASSQEAGGPDEQFF
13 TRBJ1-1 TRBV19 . CASGAGLGTEAFF
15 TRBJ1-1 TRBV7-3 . CASSLRPFGETEAFF
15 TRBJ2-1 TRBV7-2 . CASSFGQGIYNEQFF
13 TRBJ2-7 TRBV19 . CASSAAGGYEQYF
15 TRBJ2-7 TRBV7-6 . CASSLESGGTYEQYF
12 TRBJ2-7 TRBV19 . CASSDSLYEQYF
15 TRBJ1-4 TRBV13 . CASSLSGAAAEKLFF
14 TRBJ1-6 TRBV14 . CASSHRTGNSPLHF
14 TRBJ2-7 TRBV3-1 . CASSPAGTRNEQYF
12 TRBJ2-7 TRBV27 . CASSRSPGEQYF
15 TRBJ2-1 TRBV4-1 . CASSDRQGDYNEQFF
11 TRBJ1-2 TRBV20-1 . CSARLIRGYTF
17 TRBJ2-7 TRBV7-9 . CASSSTLPDASSYEQYF
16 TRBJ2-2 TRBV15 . CATSRDRDRNTGELFF
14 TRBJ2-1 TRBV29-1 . CSAPSGYGYNEQFF
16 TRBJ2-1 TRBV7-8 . CASSTKLAGGRGEQFF
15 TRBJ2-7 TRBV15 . CATSHSDRFGDEQYF
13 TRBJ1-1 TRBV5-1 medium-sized CASSLGQGVVAFF
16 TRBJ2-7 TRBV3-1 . CASGPEGAGSSYEQYF
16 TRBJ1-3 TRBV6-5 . CASSSRPDISGNTIYF
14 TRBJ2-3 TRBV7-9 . CASSLSVGPDTQYF
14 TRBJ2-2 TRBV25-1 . CASSAGPNTGELFF
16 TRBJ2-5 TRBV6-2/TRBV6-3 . CASSYPLRAYPETQYF
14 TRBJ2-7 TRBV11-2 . CASSSDSYLYEQYF
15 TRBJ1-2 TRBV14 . CASSQVPGEYYGYTF
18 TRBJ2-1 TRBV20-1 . CSARDIASGSISYNEQFF
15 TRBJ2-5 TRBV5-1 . CASSLDDRRPETQYF
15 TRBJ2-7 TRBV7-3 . CASSLPTGLPYEQYF
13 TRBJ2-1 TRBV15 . CATSRGPNNEQFF
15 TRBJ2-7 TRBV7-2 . CASSLGGALSYEQYF
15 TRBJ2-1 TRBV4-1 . CASSQFVQGGNEQFF
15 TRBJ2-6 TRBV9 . CASSVFEVGANVLTF
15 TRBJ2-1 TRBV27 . CASTPDRDAYNEQFF
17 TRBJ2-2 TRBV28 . CASSFLLRGPGTGELFF
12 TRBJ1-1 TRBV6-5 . CASSYLGTEAFF
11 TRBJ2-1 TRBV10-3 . CAIGDPYEQFF
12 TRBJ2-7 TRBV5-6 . CASSWTRQEQYF
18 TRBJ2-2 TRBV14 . CASSSRTSGMTNTGELFF
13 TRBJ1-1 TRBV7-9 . CASNPPLGTEAFF
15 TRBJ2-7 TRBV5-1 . CASSSGFFGSYEQYF
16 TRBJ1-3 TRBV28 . CASRPRQNAAGNTIYF
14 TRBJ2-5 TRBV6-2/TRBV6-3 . CASSYLEREETQYF
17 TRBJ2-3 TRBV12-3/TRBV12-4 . CASRHRLGASITDTQYF
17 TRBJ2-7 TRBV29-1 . CSVDPSRGDRDSDEQYF
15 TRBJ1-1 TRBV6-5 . CASSYSQGVDTEAFF
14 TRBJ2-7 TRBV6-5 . CASSSEHGGTEQYF
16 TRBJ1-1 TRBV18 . CASSPGGDTWATEAFF